Reported below is one T cell receptor beta chain. The antigen is unknown. Trimming took 1 base from V and 3 from J; bases not matched to a gene: 13. The CDR3 totals 18 residues. Germline CDR1 is LNHNV and CDR2 is YYDKDF (reference sequence). The record originates from a study of CD4+ T cells in melanoma. Study outcomes and limitations: CD8+ T cell, macrophage and B cell function reportedly correlated with neoantigen-specific CD4+ T cells.

This table comes from immunoSEQ multiplex PCR, and its TCRdb copy is limited to in-frame clones, with some not included. The table lists some 120,000 clones, over 80% of them singletons. This rearrangement joins TRBV15 to TRBJ2-5, with 8 positions matching TRBD2. This clonotype was obtained from a human donor with melanoma. The sequenced sample consisted of peripheral blood. In nucleotides, the CDR3 is TGTGCCACCAGCAGAGCCCGGGTGGGTAGCGGGGCAAAAGAGACCCAGTACTTC. This translates into CATSRARVGSGAKETQYF. Full variable domain (missing parts from reference TRBV15 and TRBJ2-5): DAMVIQNPRYQVTQFGKPVTLSCSQTLNHNVMYWYQQKSSQAPKLLFHYYDKDFNNEADTPDNFQSRRPNTSFCFLDIRSPGLGDTAMYLCATSRARVGSGAKETQYFGPGTRLLVL.